This T cell receptor beta chain emerged from a study of T cells in localized non-small cell lung cancer. V was shortened by 6 bases and J by 4 bases, with 12 bases between the two germline ends. The CDR3 consists of 13 residues. Germline CDR1 is SNHLY and CDR2 is FYNNEI. This clone was seen just once. Its antigen remains unknown. Data came from immunoSEQ multiplex PCR; TCRdb stores just in-frame clones and leaves some out. The sample lists 40,000 or so clones; over 75% were seen once. General study results and limits: Higher adjacent-lung clonality was associated with shorter survival. Clonality of T cells reached its maximum in uninvolved adjacent lung, surpassing tumor. Adjacent lung had a median around 60 of the 100 largest tumor clones. Sequencing was limited to one tumor region, leaving the possibility of heterogeneity open.

This clonotype originated in a male donor aged 60 or over with stage III squamous cell lung carcinoma. The chain recombines TRBV2 with TRBJ1-1; no firm D call. The material sequenced was peripheral blood, taken before any cancer treatment. The CDR3 DNA follows: TGTGCCAGCAGATCTGGTTGGGGCACTGAAGCTTTCTTT. Protein sequence: CASRSGWGTEAFF.